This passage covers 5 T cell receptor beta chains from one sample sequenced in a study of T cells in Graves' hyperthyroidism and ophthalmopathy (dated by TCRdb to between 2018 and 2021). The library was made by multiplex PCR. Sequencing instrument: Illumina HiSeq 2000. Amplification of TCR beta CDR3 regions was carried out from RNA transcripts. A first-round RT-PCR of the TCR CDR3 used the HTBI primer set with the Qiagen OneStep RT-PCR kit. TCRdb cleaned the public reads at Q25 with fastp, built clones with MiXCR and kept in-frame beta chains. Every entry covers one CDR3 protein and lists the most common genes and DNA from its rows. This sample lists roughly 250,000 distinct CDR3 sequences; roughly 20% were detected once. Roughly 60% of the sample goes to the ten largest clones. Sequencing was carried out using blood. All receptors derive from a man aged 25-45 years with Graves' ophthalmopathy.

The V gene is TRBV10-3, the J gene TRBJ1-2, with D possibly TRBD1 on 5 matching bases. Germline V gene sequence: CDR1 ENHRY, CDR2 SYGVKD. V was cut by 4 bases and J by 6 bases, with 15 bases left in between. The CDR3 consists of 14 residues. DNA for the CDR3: TGTGCCATCAGTGTGTCCGGGGGGTTTGATGGCTACACCTTC. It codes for CAISVSGGFDGYTF.

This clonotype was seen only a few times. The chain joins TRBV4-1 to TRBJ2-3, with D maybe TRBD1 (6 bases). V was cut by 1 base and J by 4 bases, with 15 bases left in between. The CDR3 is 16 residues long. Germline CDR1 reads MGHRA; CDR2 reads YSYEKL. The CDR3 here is CASSQVQGPSPDTQYF. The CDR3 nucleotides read TGCGCCAGCAGCCAAGTCCAGGGGCCAAGCCCAGATACGCAGTATTTT.

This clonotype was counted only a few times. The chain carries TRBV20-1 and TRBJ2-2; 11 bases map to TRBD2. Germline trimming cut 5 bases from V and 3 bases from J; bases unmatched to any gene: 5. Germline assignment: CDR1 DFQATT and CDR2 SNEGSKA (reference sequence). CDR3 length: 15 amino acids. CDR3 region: CSAPGTSGYTGELFF. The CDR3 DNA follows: TGCAGTGCTCCCGGGACTAGCGGTTACACCGGGGAGCTGTTTTTT.

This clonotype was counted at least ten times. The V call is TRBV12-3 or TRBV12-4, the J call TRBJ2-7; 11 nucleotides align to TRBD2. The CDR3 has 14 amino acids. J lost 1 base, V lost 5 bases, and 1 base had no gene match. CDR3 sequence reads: CASSPSGRSYEQYF. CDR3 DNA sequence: TGTGCCAGCAGTCCTAGCGGGAGGTCCTACGAGCAGTACTTC.

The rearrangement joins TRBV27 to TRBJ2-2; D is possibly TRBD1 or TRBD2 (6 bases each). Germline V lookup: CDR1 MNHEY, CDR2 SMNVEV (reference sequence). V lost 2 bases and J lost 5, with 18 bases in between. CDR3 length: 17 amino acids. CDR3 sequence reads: CASSLGGGRSETGELFF. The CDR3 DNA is TGTGCCAGCAGTTTAGGAGGGGGGCGTAGTGAGACCGGGGAGCTGTTTTTT.